This entry concerns a single T cell receptor beta chain. The data derive from a study of blood T cell repertoires in COVID-19. Overall study: The study drew acute and convalescent COVID-19 samples from the United States, Italy and Spain. T cells, B-cell-depleted T cells, or PBMCs provided the cDNA or gDNA that served as material.

Assay used: immunoSEQ multiplex PCR; TCRdb lists only in-frame clones, some missing. The sample gives 150,000 to 200,000 clones, just under 90% of which show up once; around 13% is in the top ten. V lost 5 bases to trimming and J lost 0 bases, with 13 bases between them. The CDR3 consists of 15 residues. CDR1 is MNHEY and CDR2 is SVGAGI in the germline V gene. This clonotype originated in a woman in her 70s with COVID-19, enrolled during active disease. The rearrangement uses TRBV6-5 and TRBJ1-2, with a weak D call TRBD1 (5 bases). Sequencing used peripheral blood. In nucleotides, the CDR3 is TGTGCCAGCAGTAAGCAGGGATTAGCTAACTATGGCTACACCTTC. Translation: CASSKQGLANYGYTF.